The 5 T cell receptor beta chains listed next were all sequenced from one sample in a study of cytomegalovirus exposure and HLA in healthy donors. Clones were read by immunoSEQ multiplex PCR, and TCRdb kept only the in-frame ones, dropping some. Of 65,000 to 75,000 clones listed, 85% to 95% are singletons. The sequencing sample was made of PBMCs. These receptors were taken from a man aged 18 to 29 in good health and CMV-seropositive.

The J gene is TRBJ1-1, the V gene TRBV9; D possibly corresponds to TRBD1 (6 bases). Germline CDR1 reads SGDLS; CDR2 reads YYNGEE. The CDR3 loop spans 15 amino acids. V was cut by 0 bases and J by 0 bases, with 9 bases left in between. DNA of the CDR3: TGTGCCAGCAGCGTAGGATCAGGGGTGAACACTGAAGCTTTCTTT. The encoded protein is CASSVGSGVNTEAFF.

The J gene is TRBJ1-2, the V gene TRBV27; D possibly corresponds to TRBD1 (5 bases). With 5 bases removed from V and 8 bases from J, the gap between germline ends came to 15 bases. The length of the CDR3 is 13 residues. Germline-derived CDR1 and CDR2 are MNHEY and SMNVEV (reference sequence). The CDR3 DNA sequence: TGTGCCAGCAGTACGTCAGGGTTGTTAGGCTACACCTTC. It translates to CASSTSGLLGYTF.

The rearrangement joins TRBV19 to TRBJ2-1, with 7 positions matching TRBD2. Germline values: CDR1 LNHDA, CDR2 SQIVND (reference sequence). The CDR3 spans 13 residues. After removal of 6 bases from V and 10 bases from J, the junction contained 9 bases not matched to a gene. CDR3 sequence (DNA): TGTGCCAGTAGGATCAAGCAGGGAGGGGAGCAGTTCTTC. Translating it yields CASRIKQGGEQFF. The variable domain in full, with the rest retrieved from reference TRBV19 and TRBJ2-1, is DGGITQSPKYLFRKEGQNVTLSCEQNLNHDAMYWYRQDPGQGLRLIYYSQIVNDFQKGDIAEGYSVSREKKESFPLTVTSAQKNPTAFYLCASRIKQGGEQFFGPGTRLTVL.

This clone has at least ten counts. The chain recombines TRBV19 with TRBJ1-1; perhaps TRBD1 as D (6 bases). The CDR3 runs 13 residues. CDR1 and CDR2 from the germline V gene are LNHDA and SQIVND (reference sequence). V lost 6 bases to trimming and J lost 1 base, with 9 bases between them. CDR3 residues: CASSWTENTEAFF. CDR3 nucleotides: TGTGCCAGTAGCTGGACAGAGAACACTGAAGCTTTCTTT.

The sample holds one count of this clone. The CDR3 coding sequence is TGTGCCAGCAGTTTTATCTCTGGGGCCAACGTCCTGACTTTC. Amino acids: CASSFISGANVLTF. V and J are TRBV7-9 and TRBJ2-6; D uncertain. Per the germline V gene, CDR1 is SEHNR and CDR2 is FQNEAQ (reference sequence). Trimming shortened V by 6 bases and J by 0 bases, and 6 bases separated the two germline ends. The CDR3 sequence is 14 residues long.